Shown below are 17 T cell receptor beta chains from a single sample sequenced in a study of cytomegalovirus exposure and HLA in healthy donors. Use of 60 Vbeta and 13 Jbeta primers characterized the PCR. Sequencing was performed with immunoSEQ multiplex PCR; in TCRdb, only in-frame clones are kept and a portion is missing. This sample has roughly 150,000 clones, with more than 70% found just once. Sequenced material: PBMCs. Receptors originate from a young man in good health and CMV-seropositive.

The CDR3 protein is CASSSRLAGDREQYF. The CDR3 nucleotides read TGTGCCAGCAGCTCAAGACTAGCGGGGGACCGGGAGCAGTACTTC. V is TRBV5-6 and J is TRBJ2-7; 12 bases match TRBD2. Germline trimming cut 3 bases from V and 7 bases from J; bases unmatched to any gene: 8. CDR1 is SGHDT, CDR2 YYEEEE, per germline. This CDR3 has 15 amino acids.

This sequence joins TRBV28 and TRBJ2-7; 13 bases map to TRBD2. Per germline, CDR1 MDHEN and CDR2 SYDVKM. CDR3 size: 18 residues. The ends lost 2 bases at V and 4 bases at J; junction bases unmatched: 11. DNA for the CDR3: TGTGCCAGCAGTTTAATGTCCCGACTAGCGGGAGGTATGTACGAGCAGTACTTC. Translation gives CASSLMSRLAGGMYEQYF.

The chain employs TRBV5-1 and TRBJ2-7; TRBD2 agrees at 7 bases. The CDR3 extends over 13 amino acids. From germline, CDR1 is SGHRS and CDR2 YFSETQ. The V gene end was trimmed by 7 bases and the J gene end by 1 base; junction bases not matched to a gene: 5. CDR3 sequence: CASGGSNSYEQYF. The DNA of the CDR3 is TGCGCCAGCGGCGGGAGCAATTCCTACGAGCAGTACTTC.

This chain links TRBV2 with TRBJ2-7; 9 nucleotides agree with TRBD1. Germline V gene lookup returns CDR1 SNHLY and CDR2 FYNNEI. V was clipped by 6 bases and J by 4 bases; unmatched bases: 10. CDR3 length equals 15 residues. The CDR3: CASRGDIQGAYEQYF. The CDR3 DNA is TGTGCCAGCAGAGGGGATATACAGGGGGCTTACGAGCAGTACTTC.

J is TRBJ1-2 and V is TRBV6-5, with a weak D call TRBD1 (5 bases). Trimming took off 4 bases at V and 2 bases at J, with 8 bases between the two ends. The CDR3 totals 13 residues. Germline CDR1 and CDR2: MNHEY and SVGAGI. CDR3 sequence reads: CASSSQANYGYTF. CDR3 in DNA: TGTGCCAGCAGTTCACAGGCGAACTATGGCTACACCTTC.

This rearrangement joins TRBV6-1 to TRBJ2-2, with 9 bases lining up with TRBD2. The V and J ends lost 11 bases and 4 bases, in that order; junction bases with no gene match: 11. This CDR3 spans 15 amino acids. Germline CDR1 is MNHNS and CDR2 is SASEGT. As DNA, the CDR3 is TGTGCCGGAAAAAAAGGACTAGCGAGCACCGGGGAGCTGTTTTTT. Its translation: CAGKKGLASTGELFF.

This chain links TRBV28 with TRBJ1-1, with 8 positions matching TRBD1. Germline lookup yields CDR1 MDHEN and CDR2 SYDVKM. This CDR3 comprises 15 residues. Unmatched junction bases numbered 7, after V lost 4 bases and J lost 3 bases. CDR3 loop: CASSSRQGTDTEAFF. The CDR3 DNA reads as TGTGCCAGCAGTTCTCGACAGGGGACGGACACTGAAGCTTTCTTT. Full variable domain (outside the CDR3, taken from reference TRBV28 and TRBJ1-1): DVKVTQSSRYLVKRTGEKVFLECVQDMDHENMFWYRQDPGLGLRLIYFSYDVKMKEKGDIPEGYSVSREKKERFSLILESASTNQTSMYLCASSSRQGTDTEAFFGQGTRLTVV.

The rearrangement links TRBV27 to TRBJ2-1, with D unclear. The V and J ends lost 6 bases and 3 bases respectively, with 9 bases between them. CDR3 length equals 13 residues. Looked up from germline, CDR1 is MNHEY and CDR2 is SMNVEV (reference sequence). The CDR3 here is CASSPGYYNEQFF. CDR3 in DNA: TGTGCCAGCAGCCCCGGGTACTACAATGAGCAGTTCTTC.

The chain carries TRBV13 and TRBJ2-5; tentative D call: TRBD1 (5 bases). Germline V gene lookup returns CDR1 PRHDT and CDR2 FYEKMQ (reference sequence). The CDR3 runs 16 residues. Trimming shortened V by 1 base and J by 5 bases, and 17 bases separated the two germline ends. The CDR3 DNA reads TGTGCCAGCAGCTTAGTAGGGCAGGGCCCAGGGGAGACCCAGTACTTC. Translation: CASSLVGQGPGETQYF.

CDR3 sequence (DNA): TGTGCCAGCAGCTGGAGACAGGACCAAGAGACCCAGTACTTC. This translates into CASSWRQDQETQYF. V gene TRBV5-8 combines with J gene TRBJ2-5, with D perhaps matching TRBD1 (6 bases). CDR3 length: 14 amino acids. V shed 3 bases and J shed 0 bases, with 9 bases lying between them. Germline V CDR1 and CDR2: SGHTS, YDEGEE.

The CDR3 nucleotides are TGTGCCAGCAGTCAAACCGTAGGGGTTTTCCAAGAGACCCAGTACTTC. Translated: CASSQTVGVFQETQYF. This chain links TRBV7-9 with TRBJ2-5; a weak D match, TRBD1 (5 bases). The V and J ends lost 6 bases and 1 base respectively, with 18 bases between them. The CDR3 runs to 16 residues. The germline gives CDR1 SEHNR, CDR2 FQNEAQ (reference sequence).

This clone occurred a few times. The rearrangement uses TRBV11-3 and TRBJ2-6, with 7 bases matching TRBD2. The junction had 10 bases not matched to a gene; V was cut back by 6 bases and J by 2 bases. Per the germline V gene, CDR1 is SGHNT and CDR2 is YENEEA. CDR3 length equals 17 residues. CDR3 region: CASRFPRAGAGANVLTF. The CDR3 nucleotides are TGTGCCAGCAGGTTCCCCCGCGCGGGAGCTGGGGCCAACGTCCTGACTTTC.

This clone was seen once. The V and J genes are TRBV2 and TRBJ2-3, with 9 bases matching TRBD2. The V gene's germline CDR1 is SNHLY and CDR2 FYNNEI. The CDR3 is 19 residues long. The V segment lost 3 bases and the J segment 2 bases; nucleotides outside the gene matches: 15. CDR3 loop: CASSEVVAGGSSPTDTQYF. The DNA for the CDR3 is TGTGCCAGCAGTGAGGTTGTGGCGGGAGGGTCGTCCCCCACAGATACGCAGTATTTT.

This clone was picked up a small number of times. This chain links TRBV2 with TRBJ2-2; possibly TRBD2 for D (5 bases). With 8 bases removed from V and 3 bases from J, the gap between germline ends came to 13 bases. The CDR3 totals 14 residues. CDR1 SNHLY and CDR2 FYNNEI come from the germline V gene. The CDR3 sequence: CASAIEGYTGELFF. The CDR3 DNA is TGTGCCAGCGCAATTGAGGGATACACCGGGGAGCTGTTTTTT.

The CDR3 protein is CASSGPPSTDTQYF. The CDR3 DNA reads TGTGCCAGCAGTGGCCCTCCAAGCACAGATACGCAGTATTTT. This chain uses TRBV27 with TRBJ2-3; D is undetermined. This CDR3 comprises 14 residues. Trimming took 5 bases from V and 0 from J, leaving 9 bases between them. Germline V CDR1 and CDR2: MNHEY, SMNVEV (reference sequence).

This clone has just a few counts. This chain joins TRBV9 and TRBJ1-3; 12 bases line up with TRBD1. This CDR3 region has 16 residues. V was pared by 0 bases and J by 5 bases, with 3 bases of the junction left unmatched. Germline CDR1 and CDR2: SGDLS and YYNGEE. The CDR3 sequence is CASSVEGTGGRNTIYF. The CDR3 DNA follows: TGTGCCAGCAGCGTAGAGGGGACAGGGGGCAGAAACACCATATATTTT.

The rearrangement joins TRBV6-1 to TRBJ2-7, with TRBD1 as a possible D gene (6 bases). In germline, CDR1 is MNHNS, CDR2 SASEGT. This CDR3 spans 14 amino acids. The ends were cut back, 10 bases at V and 3 bases at J, with 19 bases in the middle. CDR3 sequence (DNA): TGTGCCACCCGGGGAAACAGGGCAATCTACGAGCAGTACTTC. Translating gives CATRGNRAIYEQYF.